A single sample gave rise to the 22 T cell receptor beta chains below, sequenced in a study of T cells after yellow fever vaccination. TCRdb called the 5' RACE reads again in MiXCR, with one record for every CDR3 protein. The repertoire holds some 400,000 distinct CDR3 sequences, with roughly 6.1% as singletons. The sequenced sample was PBMCs, obtained 5 days after the yellow fever booster vaccination. These receptors were collected from a man aged 25-45 years who received the YFV17D yellow fever vaccine.

This clonotype was seen ten or more times. The rearrangement joins TRBV29-1 to TRBJ2-7; 13 bases fit TRBD2. With 2 bases clipped from V and 9 bases from J, the junction kept 4 bases outside the gene matches. Germline lookup yields CDR1 SQVTM and CDR2 ANQGSEA. CDR3 length equals 13 residues. The CDR3 DNA follows: TGCAGCGTTGAACTACTAGCGGGAGGGCGGCAGTACTTC. Protein: CSVELLAGGRQYF.

In its sample, this clonotype was seen many times. V and J are TRBV6-2 or TRBV6-3 and TRBJ2-1; maybe TRBD2 (6 bases). Deletions cut 4 bases from V and 2 bases from J, with 12 bases between. This CDR3 region has 15 residues. Germline CDR1 is MNHEY and CDR2 is SVGEGT. This CDR3 reads CASSLASAAYNEQFF. CDR3 bases: TGTGCCAGCAGTTTGGCTAGCGCCGCCTACAATGAGCAGTTCTTC.

Ten or more counts support this clonotype. The J gene is TRBJ1-5, the V gene TRBV6-2 or TRBV6-3, with D hard to call. Germline assignment: CDR1 MNHEY and CDR2 SVGEGT. V was pared by 6 bases and J by 4 bases, with 10 bases between. There are 13 residues in the CDR3. CDR3 region: CASSNGRNQPQHF. As DNA, the CDR3 is TGTGCCAGCAGCAACGGGAGAAATCAGCCCCAGCATTTT.

This clonotype has a count of ten or more. The rearrangement uses TRBV20-1 and TRBJ2-5; D unclear. Trimming removed 0 bases from V and 5 bases from J, with 1 base in between. The CDR3 extends over 10 amino acids. Germline V gene lookup returns CDR1 DFQATT and CDR2 SNEGSKA (reference sequence). The CDR3 reads CSARDETQYF. The CDR3 DNA sequence: TGCAGTGCTAGAGACGAGACCCAGTACTTC.

This clonotype came up many times. The V gene is TRBV27, the J gene TRBJ2-2; D unresolved. Germline V gives CDR1 MNHEY, CDR2 SMNVEV (reference sequence). V was pared by 5 bases and J by 5 bases, with 9 bases between. This CDR3 has 13 residues. CDR3 DNA sequence: TGTGCCAGCAGTGTTTGGGGTACCGGGGAGCTGTTTTTT. It translates to CASSVWGTGELFF.

This clonotype has ten or more counts. This chain connects TRBV13 to TRBJ2-2, with 13 bases identical to TRBD2. The CDR3 has 19 amino acids. CDR1 is PRHDT and CDR2 is FYEKMQ in the germline V gene (reference sequence). V trimming: 8 bases; J trimming: 2 bases; junction bases outside the gene matches: 14. CDR3 amino acids: CASSLGLAGPGANTGELFF. The CDR3 nucleotides read TGTGCCAGCTCCCTGGGACTAGCGGGACCCGGGGCCAACACCGGGGAGCTGTTTTTT. Variable domain in full (rest from reference TRBV13 and TRBJ2-2): AAGVIQSPRHLIKEKRETATLKCYPIPRHDTVYWYQQGPGQDPQFLISFYEKMQSDKGSIPDRFSAQQFSDYHSELNMSSLELGDSALYFCASSLGLAGPGANTGELFFGEGSRLTVL.

This clonotype was counted at least ten times. The rearrangement uses TRBV18 and TRBJ2-2; D unclear. CDR1 KGHSH and CDR2 LQKENI come from the germline V gene. CDR3 length: 13 amino acids. Trimming cost V 6 bases and J 2 bases, with 7 bases left between them. This CDR3 is CASSRPNTGELFF. The CDR3 DNA follows: TGTGCCAGCTCCCGTCCCAACACCGGGGAGCTGTTTTTT.

The V gene is TRBV5-5, the J gene TRBJ2-7, with a tentative D call TRBD1 (6 bases). V lost 1 base, J lost 5 bases, and 13 bases lay in between. There are 14 residues in the CDR3. From germline, CDR1 is SGHKS and CDR2 YYEKEE (reference sequence). CDR3 coding DNA: TGTGCCAGCAGCTTGTCTCAGGGGCGCAACGAGCAGTACTTC. Residues: CASSLSQGRNEQYF.

On this clonotype: The junction and the germline gene differ at one end; a read error may be behind it. The CDR3 coding sequence is TGCAGTGCCCGGACAGGGACGGGCCAGCTCCAGCATTTT. It codes for CSARTGTGQLQHF. This chain joins TRBV20-1 and TRBJ1-5; 8 bases match TRBD1. From germline, CDR1 is DFQATT and CDR2 SNEGSKA (reference sequence). The CDR3 loop spans 13 amino acids.

The chain couples TRBV7-2 to TRBJ2-1; 8 nucleotides match TRBD2. Trimming at V came to 5 bases and at J to 2 bases, leaving 5 bases not matched to a gene. There are 15 residues in the CDR3. Germline V gene lookup returns CDR1 SGHTA and CDR2 FQGNSA. CDR3 in DNA: TGTGCCAGCAGCGTTAGCGGGACGACCTACAATGAGCAGTTCTTC. This codes for CASSVSGTTYNEQFF.

V usage is TRBV14 and J usage is TRBJ2-2, with TRBD2 as a possible D gene (5 bases). CDR3 size: 15 residues. Germline V gives CDR1 SGHDN, CDR2 FVKESK. V gave up 3 bases and J gave up 2 bases, with 10 bases separating them. CDR3 amino acids: CASSQRVDNTGELFF. The DNA for the CDR3 is TGTGCCAGCAGCCAGCGGGTAGATAACACCGGGGAGCTGTTTTTT. The whole variable domain, filled in from reference TRBV14 and TRBJ2-2, reads EAGVTQFPSHSVIEKGQTVTLRCDPISGHDNLYWYRRVMGKEIKFLLHFVKESKQDESGMPNNRFLAERTGGTYSTLKVQPAELEDSGVYFCASSQRVDNTGELFFGEGSRLTVL.

In its sample, this clonotype was seen many times. V is TRBV7-2 and J is TRBJ2-3, with D possibly TRBD2 on 6 matching bases. This CDR3 contains 14 residues. Deletions cut 7 bases from V and 0 bases from J, with 11 bases between. CDR1 SGHTA and CDR2 FQGNSA come from the germline V gene. CDR3 nucleotides: TGTGCCAGCACCCCTCGGGGGAGCACAGATACGCAGTATTTT. Its protein is CASTPRGSTDTQYF.

In its sample, this clonotype was seen a few times. The CDR3 DNA sequence: TGTGCCAGCATCGAAGGGACCTTCAACACTGAAGCTTTCTTT. Protein: CASIEGTFNTEAFF. The gene calls are TRBV6-2 or TRBV6-3 and TRBJ1-1; perhaps TRBD1 as D (5 bases). The germline V gene has CDR1 MNHEY and CDR2 SVGEGT. V shed 7 bases and J shed 2 bases, with 14 bases lying between them. The CDR3 covers 14 residues.

In this sample, this clonotype turned up a few times. The rearrangement joins TRBV6-5 to TRBJ2-5; D is unclear. The CDR3 sequence is 14 residues long. V lost 4 bases to trimming and J lost 4 bases, with 13 bases between them. Germline V gives CDR1 MNHEY, CDR2 SVGAGI. CDR3 sequence reads: CASSFGRSGETQYF. The CDR3 DNA is TGTGCCAGCAGTTTCGGACGGTCCGGAGAGACCCAGTACTTC.

This clonotype came up many times. The rearrangement joins TRBV7-2 to TRBJ2-5, with D unresolved. CDR3 length: 13 amino acids. Trimming cost V 5 bases and J 5 bases, with 12 bases left between them. Germline V lookup: CDR1 SGHTA, CDR2 FQGNSA. The CDR3 sequence is CASSPRAAETQYF. The CDR3, as DNA: TGTGCCAGCAGCCCCCGGGCGGCGGAGACCCAGTACTTC.

The chain combines TRBV7-2 with TRBJ2-1, with D perhaps matching TRBD2 (5 bases). The germline CDR1 and CDR2 sequences are SGHTA and FQGNSA. This CDR3 is built from 15 residues. Trimming stripped 0 bases from V and 2 bases from J, with 8 bases between. CDR3 residues: CASSLAAAAYNEQFF. The DNA for the CDR3 is TGTGCCAGCAGCTTAGCAGCGGCCGCCTACAATGAGCAGTTCTTC.

This clonotype was recorded at least ten times. V is TRBV18 and J is TRBJ2-3; D is unclear. CDR3 length equals 14 residues. The germline CDR1 and CDR2 sequences are KGHSH and LQKENI. V was pared by 0 bases and J by 3 bases, with 7 bases between. The CDR3 is CASSPPVGTDTQYF. CDR3 DNA sequence: TGTGCCAGCTCACCACCGGTCGGTACAGATACGCAGTATTTT.

This clonotype was detected many times. The V and J genes are TRBV6-1 and TRBJ1-5; TRBD1 matches 10 bases. The germline V gene has CDR1 MNHNS and CDR2 SASEGT. There are 15 residues in the CDR3. V was clipped by 5 bases and J by 7 bases; unmatched bases: 8. The CDR3 bases are TGTGCCAGCAGTCCGGACAGGGGGGAGCGACAGCCCCAGCATTTT. Protein sequence: CASSPDRGERQPQHF.

The chain links TRBV6-9 to TRBJ2-7, with TRBD1 matching over 8 bases. Germline CDR1 reads MNHGY; CDR2 reads SVAAGI. The trim removed 6 bases at V and 2 bases at J, leaving 12 bases unmatched. The CDR3 runs 16 residues. As DNA, the CDR3 is TGTGCCAGCAGAGAGAAGAGGGGGACAGGTGCCTACGAGCAGTACTTC. Its translation: CASREKRGTGAYEQYF.

The chain recombines TRBV7-2 with TRBJ2-3, with D perhaps matching TRBD2 (6 bases). The CDR3 has 17 amino acids. The V end was cut by 5 bases, the J end by 1 base, with 19 bases between. Germline CDR1 and CDR2: SGHTA and FQGNSA. CDR3 coding DNA: TGTGCCAGCAGCCCGTCCTGGACTAAGCGACGCACAGATACGCAGTATTTT. It translates to CASSPSWTKRRTDTQYF.

The chain couples TRBV20-1 to TRBJ2-7; TRBD1 matches 9 bases. The CDR3 covers 15 residues. V lost 0 bases to trimming and J lost 6 bases; unmatched junction nucleotides: 9. Per the germline V gene, CDR1 is DFQATT and CDR2 is SNEGSKA (reference sequence). The CDR3 bases are TGCAGTGCTAGAGACCTAGGACAGGGGTCAGTCGAGCAGTACTTC. Its translation: CSARDLGQGSVEQYF.

This chain uses TRBV10-3 with TRBJ2-1; the D gene is possibly TRBD1 (5 bases). Germline V gene sequence: CDR1 ENHRY, CDR2 SYGVKD. V was cut by 3 bases and J by 8 bases, with 17 bases left in between. The CDR3 contains 15 residues. CDR3 amino acids: CAISEVSIGADEQFF. The CDR3, as DNA: TGTGCCATCAGTGAAGTTTCAATTGGGGCCGATGAGCAGTTCTTC.